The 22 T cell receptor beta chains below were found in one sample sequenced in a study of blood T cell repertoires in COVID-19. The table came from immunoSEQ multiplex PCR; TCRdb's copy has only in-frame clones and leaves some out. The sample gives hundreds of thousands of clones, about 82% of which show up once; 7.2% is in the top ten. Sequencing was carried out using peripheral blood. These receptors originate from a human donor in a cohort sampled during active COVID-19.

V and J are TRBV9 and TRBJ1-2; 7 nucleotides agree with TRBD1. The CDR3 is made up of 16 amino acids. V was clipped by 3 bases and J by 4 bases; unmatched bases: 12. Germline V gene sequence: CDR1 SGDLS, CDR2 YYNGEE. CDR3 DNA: TGTGCCAGCAGCGGGTCTATTGACAGGGTGGGCTATGGCTACACCTTC. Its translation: CASSGSIDRVGYGYTF.

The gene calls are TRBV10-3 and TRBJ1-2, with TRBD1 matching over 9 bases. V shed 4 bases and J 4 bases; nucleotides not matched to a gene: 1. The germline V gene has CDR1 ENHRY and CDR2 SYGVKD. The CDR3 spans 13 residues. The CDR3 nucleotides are TGTGCCATCAGTGGGGACAGGGTCTATGGCTACACCTTC. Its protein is CAISGDRVYGYTF.

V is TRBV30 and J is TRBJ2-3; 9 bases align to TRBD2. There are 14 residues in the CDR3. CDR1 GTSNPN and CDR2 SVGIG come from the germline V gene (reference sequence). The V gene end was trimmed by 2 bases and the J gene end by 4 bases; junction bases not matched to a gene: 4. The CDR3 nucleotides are TGTGCCTGGAGTTTGGGACTAGCATCAGATACGCAGTATTTT. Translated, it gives CAWSLGLASDTQYF.

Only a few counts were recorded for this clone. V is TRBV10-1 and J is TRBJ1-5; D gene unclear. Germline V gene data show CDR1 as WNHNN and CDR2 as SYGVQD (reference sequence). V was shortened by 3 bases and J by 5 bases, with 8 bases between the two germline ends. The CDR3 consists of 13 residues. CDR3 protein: CASSDRGYQPQHF. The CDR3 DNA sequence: TGCGCCAGCAGTGATAGAGGATATCAGCCCCAGCATTTT.

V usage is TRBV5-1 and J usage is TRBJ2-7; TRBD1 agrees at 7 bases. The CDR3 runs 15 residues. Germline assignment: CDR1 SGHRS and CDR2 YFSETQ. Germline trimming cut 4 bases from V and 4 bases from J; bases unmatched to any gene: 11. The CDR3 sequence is CASSAPDRAAYEQYF. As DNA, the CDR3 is TGCGCCAGCAGCGCCCCAGACAGGGCGGCGTACGAGCAGTACTTC.

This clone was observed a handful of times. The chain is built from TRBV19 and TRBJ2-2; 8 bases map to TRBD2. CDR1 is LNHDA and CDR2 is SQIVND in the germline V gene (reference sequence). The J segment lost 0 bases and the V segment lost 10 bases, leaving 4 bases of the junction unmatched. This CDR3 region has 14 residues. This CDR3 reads CATQRGPNTGELFF. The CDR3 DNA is TGTGCCACTCAGCGGGGGCCGAACACCGGGGAGCTGTTTTTT.

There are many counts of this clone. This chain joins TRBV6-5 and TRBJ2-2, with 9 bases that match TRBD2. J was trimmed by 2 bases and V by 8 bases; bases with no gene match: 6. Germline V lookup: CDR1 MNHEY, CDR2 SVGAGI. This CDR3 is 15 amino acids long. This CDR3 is CASDSGGRNTGELFF. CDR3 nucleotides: TGTGCCAGCGATAGCGGGGGAAGAAACACCGGGGAGCTGTTTTTT.

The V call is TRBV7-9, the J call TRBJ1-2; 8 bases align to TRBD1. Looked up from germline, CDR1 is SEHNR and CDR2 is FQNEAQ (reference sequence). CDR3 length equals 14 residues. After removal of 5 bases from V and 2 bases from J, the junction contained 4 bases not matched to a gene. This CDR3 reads CASSNRQGNYGYTF. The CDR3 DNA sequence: TGTGCCAGCAGCAACAGACAGGGGAACTATGGCTACACCTTC.

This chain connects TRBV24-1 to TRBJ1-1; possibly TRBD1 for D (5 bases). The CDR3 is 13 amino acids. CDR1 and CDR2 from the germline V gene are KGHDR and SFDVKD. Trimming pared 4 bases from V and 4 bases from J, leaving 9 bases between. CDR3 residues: CATSDPRGTEAFF. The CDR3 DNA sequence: TGTGCCACCAGTGACCCAAGGGGCACTGAAGCTTTCTTT.

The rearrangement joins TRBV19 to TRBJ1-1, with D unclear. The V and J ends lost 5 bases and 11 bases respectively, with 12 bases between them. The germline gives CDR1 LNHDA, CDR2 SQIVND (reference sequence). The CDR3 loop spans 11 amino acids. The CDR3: CASSLLSRAFF. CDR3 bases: TGTGCCAGTAGTCTTCTGTCCCGGGCTTTCTTT.

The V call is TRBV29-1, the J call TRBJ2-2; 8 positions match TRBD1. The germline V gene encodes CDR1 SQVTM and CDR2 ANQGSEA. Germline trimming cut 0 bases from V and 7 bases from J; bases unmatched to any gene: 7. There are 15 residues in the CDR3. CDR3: CSVEDRRGRIGELFF. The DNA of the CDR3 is TGCAGCGTTGAAGATCGCAGGGGGCGAATCGGGGAGCTGTTTTTT.

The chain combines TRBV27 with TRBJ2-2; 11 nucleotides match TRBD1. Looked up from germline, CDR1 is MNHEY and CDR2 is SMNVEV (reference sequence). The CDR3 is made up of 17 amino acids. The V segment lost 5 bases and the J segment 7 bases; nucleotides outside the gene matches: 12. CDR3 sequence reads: CASSPWDRGWIGGELFF. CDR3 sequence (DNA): TGTGCCAGCAGTCCCTGGGACAGGGGGTGGATTGGCGGGGAGCTGTTTTTT.

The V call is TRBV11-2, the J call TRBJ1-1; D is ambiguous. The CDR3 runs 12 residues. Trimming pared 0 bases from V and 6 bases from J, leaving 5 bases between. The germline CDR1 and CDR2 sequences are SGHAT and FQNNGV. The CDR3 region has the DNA TGTGCCAGCAGCTTAGAGTCCGCTGAAGCTTTCTTT. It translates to CASSLESAEAFF.

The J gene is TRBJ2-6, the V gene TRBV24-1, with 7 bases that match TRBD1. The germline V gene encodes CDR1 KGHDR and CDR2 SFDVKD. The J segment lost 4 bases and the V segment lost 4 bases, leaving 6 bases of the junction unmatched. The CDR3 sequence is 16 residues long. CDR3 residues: CATSERGLGGANVLTF. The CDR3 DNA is TGTGCCACCAGTGAAAGGGGGCTTGGAGGGGCCAACGTCCTGACTTTC.

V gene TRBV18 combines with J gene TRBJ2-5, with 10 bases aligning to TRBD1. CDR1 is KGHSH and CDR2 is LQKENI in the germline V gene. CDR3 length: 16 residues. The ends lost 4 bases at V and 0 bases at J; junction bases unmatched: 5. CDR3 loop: CASSRGTGVYQETQYF. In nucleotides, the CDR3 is TGTGCCAGCTCACGCGGGACAGGGGTCTACCAAGAGACCCAGTACTTC.

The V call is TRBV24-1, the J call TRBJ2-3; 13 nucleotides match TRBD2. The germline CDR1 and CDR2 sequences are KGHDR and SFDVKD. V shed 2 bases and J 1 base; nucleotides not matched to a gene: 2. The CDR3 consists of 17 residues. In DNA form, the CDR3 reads TGTGCCACCAGTGATTCCGGACTAGCGGGGGGCACAGATACGCAGTATTTT. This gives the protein CATSDSGLAGGTDTQYF.

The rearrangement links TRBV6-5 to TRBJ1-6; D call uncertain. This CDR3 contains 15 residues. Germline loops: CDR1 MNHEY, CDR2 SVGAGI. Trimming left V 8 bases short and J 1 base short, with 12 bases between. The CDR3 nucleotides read TGTGCCAGCCGTCAGGATAGATCCTATAATTCACCCCTCCACTTT. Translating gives CASRQDRSYNSPLHF.

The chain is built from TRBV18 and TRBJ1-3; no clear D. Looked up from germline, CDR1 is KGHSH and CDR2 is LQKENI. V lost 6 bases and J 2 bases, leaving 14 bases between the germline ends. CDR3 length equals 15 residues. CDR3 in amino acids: CASSQLLEAGNTIYF. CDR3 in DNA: TGTGCCAGCTCCCAGCTCCTTGAGGCTGGAAACACCATATATTTT.

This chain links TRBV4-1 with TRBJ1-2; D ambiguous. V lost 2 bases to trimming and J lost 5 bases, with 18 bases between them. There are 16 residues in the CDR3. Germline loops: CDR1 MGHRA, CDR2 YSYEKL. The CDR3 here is CASSQPRKEGVYGYTF. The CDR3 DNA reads TGCGCCAGCAGCCAACCTCGGAAGGAAGGAGTTTATGGCTACACCTTC.

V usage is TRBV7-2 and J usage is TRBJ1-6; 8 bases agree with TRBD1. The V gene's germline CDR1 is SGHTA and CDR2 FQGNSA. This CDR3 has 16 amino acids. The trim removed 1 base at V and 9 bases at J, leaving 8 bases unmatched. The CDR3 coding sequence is TGTGCCAGCAGCTTAGAGGCCGGGACAGGAACTTCACCCCTCCACTTT. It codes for CASSLEAGTGTSPLHF.

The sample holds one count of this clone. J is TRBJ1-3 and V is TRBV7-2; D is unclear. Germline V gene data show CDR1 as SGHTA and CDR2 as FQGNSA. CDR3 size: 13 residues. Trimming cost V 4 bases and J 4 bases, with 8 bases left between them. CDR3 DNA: TGTGCCAGCAGCTGGGCCGCCGGAAACACCATATATTTT. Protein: CASSWAAGNTIYF.

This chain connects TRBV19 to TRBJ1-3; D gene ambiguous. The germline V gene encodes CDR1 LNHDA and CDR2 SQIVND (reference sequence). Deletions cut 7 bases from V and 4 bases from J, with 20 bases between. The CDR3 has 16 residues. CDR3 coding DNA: TGTGCCAGTACCCCGGAGCAGTTCAAGGTCGGAAACACCATATATTTT. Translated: CASTPEQFKVGNTIYF.